The clone carrying this T cell receptor beta chain was counted once. Its target is not known. Upon completion of more than eight days in culture, CD4+ T cells were isolated. Participants were vaccinated with two doses of either the BNT162b2 or mRNA-1273 vaccine. Vaccinated recipients, who were negative for nucleocapsid antibodies, had no history of SARS-CoV-2 infection. This sample was included in a study of vaccination effects on CD4 cells after COVID-19. Study summary: A few million PBMC per well were cultured with 10 IU/ml IL-2 and approximately 9.1 ug/ml peptides.

The germline V gene encodes CDR1 LGHNT and CDR2 FRNRAP. The CDR3 is 15 amino acids. Trimming pared 0 bases from V and 4 bases from J, leaving 7 bases between. The data were produced by immunoSEQ multiplex PCR, yet TCRdb's version contains in-frame clones alone and is incomplete. The sample records 70,000 or so clones, roughly four fifths being singletons. The chain recombines TRBV12-5 with TRBJ1-6, with D possibly matching TRBD1 (5 bases). Sequenced material: CD4+ T cells from PBMCs cultured without peptide, taken after COVID-19 vaccination. This sequence originates from a human donor who received a COVID-19 vaccine. The CDR3, as DNA: TGTGCTAGTGGTTTGGTATCAGGGTATAATTCACCCCTCCACTTT. It is translated as CASGLVSGYNSPLHF.